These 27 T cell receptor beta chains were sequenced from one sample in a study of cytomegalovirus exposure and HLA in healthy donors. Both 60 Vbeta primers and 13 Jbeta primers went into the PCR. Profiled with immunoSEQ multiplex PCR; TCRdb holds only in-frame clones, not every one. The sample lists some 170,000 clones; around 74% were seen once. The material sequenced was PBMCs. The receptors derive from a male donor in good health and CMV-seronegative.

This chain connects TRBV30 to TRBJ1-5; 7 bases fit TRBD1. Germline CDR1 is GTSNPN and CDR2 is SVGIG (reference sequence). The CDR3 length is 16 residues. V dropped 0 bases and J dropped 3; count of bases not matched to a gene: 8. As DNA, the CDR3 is TGTGCCTGGAGTGTACAAGGCAGGGGGTCCAATCAGCCCCAGCATTTT. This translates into CAWSVQGRGSNQPQHF.

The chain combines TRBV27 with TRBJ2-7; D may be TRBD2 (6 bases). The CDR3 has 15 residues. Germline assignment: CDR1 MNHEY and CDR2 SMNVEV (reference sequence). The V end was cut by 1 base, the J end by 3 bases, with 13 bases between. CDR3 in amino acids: CASSLFAGSIYEQYF. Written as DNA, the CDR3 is TGTGCCAGCAGTTTATTCGCCGGGAGCATCTACGAGCAGTACTTC.

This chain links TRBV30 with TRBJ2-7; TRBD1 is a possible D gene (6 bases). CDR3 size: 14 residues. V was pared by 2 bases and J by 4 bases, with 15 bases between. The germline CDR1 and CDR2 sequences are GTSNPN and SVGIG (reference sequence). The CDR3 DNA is TGTGCCTGGAGTCGTGGGCAGGGGATATACGAGCAGTACTTC. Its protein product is CAWSRGQGIYEQYF.

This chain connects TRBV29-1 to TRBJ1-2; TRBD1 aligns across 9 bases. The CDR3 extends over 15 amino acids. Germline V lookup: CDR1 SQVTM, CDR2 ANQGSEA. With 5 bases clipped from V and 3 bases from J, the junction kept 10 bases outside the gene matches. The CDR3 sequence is CSVRGQGGLDYGYTF. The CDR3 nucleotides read TGCAGCGTTCGGGGACAGGGAGGATTAGACTATGGCTACACCTTC.

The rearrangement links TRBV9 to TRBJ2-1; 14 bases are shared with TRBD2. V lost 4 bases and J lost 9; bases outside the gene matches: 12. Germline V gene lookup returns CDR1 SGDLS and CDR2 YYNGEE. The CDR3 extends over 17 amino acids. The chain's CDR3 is CASSPSAGLAGAGEQFF. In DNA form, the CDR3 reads TGTGCCAGCAGCCCCTCCGCGGGACTAGCGGGAGCAGGTGAGCAGTTCTTC.

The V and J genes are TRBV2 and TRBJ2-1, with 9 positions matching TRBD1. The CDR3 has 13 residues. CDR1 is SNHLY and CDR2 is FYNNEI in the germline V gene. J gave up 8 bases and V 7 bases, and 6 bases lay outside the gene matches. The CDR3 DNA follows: TGTGCCAGCACTACAGGGGGCTCGGATGAGCAGTTCTTC. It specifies CASTTGGSDEQFF. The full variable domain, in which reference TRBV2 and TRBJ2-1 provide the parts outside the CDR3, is EPEVTQTPSHQVTQMGQEVILRCVPISNHLYFYWYRQILGQKVEFLVSFYNNEISEKSEIFDDQFSVERPDGSNFTLKIRSTKLEDSAMYFCASTTGGSDEQFFGPGTRLTVL.

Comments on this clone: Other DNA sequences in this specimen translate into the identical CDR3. This CDR3 reads CASSYSASSNQPQHF. CDR3 sequence (DNA): TGTGCCAGCAGTTACTCCGCCAGTAGCAATCAGCCCCAGCATTTT. The chain is built from TRBV6-5 and TRBJ1-5; the D is unclear. CDR3 length: 15 residues. V lost 0 bases to trimming and J lost 0 bases, with 6 bases between them. Per germline, CDR1 MNHEY and CDR2 SVGAGI.

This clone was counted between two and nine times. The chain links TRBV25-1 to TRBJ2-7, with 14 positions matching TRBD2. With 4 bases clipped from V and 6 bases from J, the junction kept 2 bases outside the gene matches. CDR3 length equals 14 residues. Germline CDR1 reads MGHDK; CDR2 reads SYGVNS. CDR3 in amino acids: CASSGLAGGLEQYF. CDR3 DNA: TGTGCCAGCAGTGGACTAGCGGGGGGGCTCGAGCAGTACTTC.

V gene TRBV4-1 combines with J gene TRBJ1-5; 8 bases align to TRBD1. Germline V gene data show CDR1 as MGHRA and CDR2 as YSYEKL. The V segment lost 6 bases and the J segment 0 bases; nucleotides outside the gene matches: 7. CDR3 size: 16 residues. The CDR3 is CASSPWTGNSNQPQHF. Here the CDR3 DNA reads TGCGCCAGCAGTCCCTGGACAGGGAATAGCAATCAGCCCCAGCATTTT.

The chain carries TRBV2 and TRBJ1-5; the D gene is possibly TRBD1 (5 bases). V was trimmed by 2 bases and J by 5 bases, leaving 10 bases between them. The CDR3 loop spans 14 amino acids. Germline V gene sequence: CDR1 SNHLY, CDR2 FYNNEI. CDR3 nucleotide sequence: TGTGCCAGCAGTGAAAGCCGGGGGTATCAGCCCCAGCATTTT. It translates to CASSESRGYQPQHF.

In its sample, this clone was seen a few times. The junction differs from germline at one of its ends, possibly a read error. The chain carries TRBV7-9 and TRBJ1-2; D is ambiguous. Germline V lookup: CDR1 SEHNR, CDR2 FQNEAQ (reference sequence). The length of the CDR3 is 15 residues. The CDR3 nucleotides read TGTTCCAGCACCTCGAGGTACCGCGCTAACTATGGCTACACCTTC. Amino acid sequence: CSSTSRYRANYGYTF.

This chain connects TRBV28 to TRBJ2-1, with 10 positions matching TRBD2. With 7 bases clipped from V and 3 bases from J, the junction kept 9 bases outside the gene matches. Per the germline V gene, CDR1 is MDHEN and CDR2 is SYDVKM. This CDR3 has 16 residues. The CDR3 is CASNPVSGGVYNEQFF. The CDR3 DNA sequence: TGTGCCAGCAATCCTGTCAGCGGGGGGGTCTACAATGAGCAGTTCTTC.

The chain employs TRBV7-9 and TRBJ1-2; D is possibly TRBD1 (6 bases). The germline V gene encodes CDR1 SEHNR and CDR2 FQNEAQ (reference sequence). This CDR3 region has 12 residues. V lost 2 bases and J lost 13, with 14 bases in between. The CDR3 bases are TGTGCCAGCAGCTTATACGGGGACACAAGCACCTTC. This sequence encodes CASSLYGDTSTF.

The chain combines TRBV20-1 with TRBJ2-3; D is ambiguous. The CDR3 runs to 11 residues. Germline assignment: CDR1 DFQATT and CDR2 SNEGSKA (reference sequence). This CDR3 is CRADTTDTQYF. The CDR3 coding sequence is TGCAGGGCGGATACCACAGATACGCAGTATTTT.

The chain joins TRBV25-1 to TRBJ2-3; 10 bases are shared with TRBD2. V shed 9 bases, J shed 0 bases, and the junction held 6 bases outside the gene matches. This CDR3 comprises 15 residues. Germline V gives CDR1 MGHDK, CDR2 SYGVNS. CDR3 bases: TGTGCCAGGATTACTAGCGGGACTAGCACAGATACGCAGTATTTT. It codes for CARITSGTSTDTQYF.

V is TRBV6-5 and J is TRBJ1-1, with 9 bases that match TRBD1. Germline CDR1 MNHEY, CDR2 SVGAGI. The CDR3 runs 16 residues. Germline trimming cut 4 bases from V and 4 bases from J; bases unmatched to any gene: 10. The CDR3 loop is CASSSFGQGRGTEAFF. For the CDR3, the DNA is TGTGCCAGCAGTTCCTTTGGACAGGGGAGAGGCACTGAAGCTTTCTTT.

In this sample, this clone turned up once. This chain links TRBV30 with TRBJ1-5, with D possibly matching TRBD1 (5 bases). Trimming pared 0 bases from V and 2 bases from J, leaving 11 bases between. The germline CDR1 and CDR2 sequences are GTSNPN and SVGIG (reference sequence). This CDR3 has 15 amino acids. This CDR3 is CAWSVLGAGNQPQHF. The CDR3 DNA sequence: TGTGCCTGGAGTGTTTTAGGGGCTGGCAATCAGCCCCAGCATTTT.

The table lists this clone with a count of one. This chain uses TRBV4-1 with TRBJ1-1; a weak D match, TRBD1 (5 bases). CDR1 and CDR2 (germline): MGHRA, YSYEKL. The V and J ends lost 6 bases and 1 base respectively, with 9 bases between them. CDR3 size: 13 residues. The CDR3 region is CASSPQGNTEAFF. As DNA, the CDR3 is TGCGCCAGCAGTCCTCAGGGGAACACTGAAGCTTTCTTT.

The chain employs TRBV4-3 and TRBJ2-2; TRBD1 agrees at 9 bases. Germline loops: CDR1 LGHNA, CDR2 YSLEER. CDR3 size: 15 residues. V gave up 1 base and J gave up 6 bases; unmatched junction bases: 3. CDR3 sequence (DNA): TGCGCCAGCAGCCAAGGACAGGGGGGAGCCGGGGAGCTGTTTTTT. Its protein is CASSQGQGGAGELFF.

The CDR3 protein is CASSARTSGAIYEQYF. The CDR3 DNA sequence: TGTGCCAGCAGCGCCCGGACTAGCGGGGCAATCTACGAGCAGTACTTC. The genes are TRBV9 and TRBJ2-7; 12 nucleotides align to TRBD2. The V gene end was trimmed by 3 bases and the J gene end by 3 bases; junction bases not matched to a gene: 7. The CDR3 runs 16 residues. Germline CDR1 and CDR2: SGDLS and YYNGEE.

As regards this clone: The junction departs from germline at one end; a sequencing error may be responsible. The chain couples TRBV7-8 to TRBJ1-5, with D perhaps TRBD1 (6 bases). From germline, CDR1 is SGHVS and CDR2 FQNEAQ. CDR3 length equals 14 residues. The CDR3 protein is CASTLGQSSQPQHF. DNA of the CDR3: TGTGCCAGCACCTTAGGACAGTCAAGTCAGCCCCAGCATTTT.

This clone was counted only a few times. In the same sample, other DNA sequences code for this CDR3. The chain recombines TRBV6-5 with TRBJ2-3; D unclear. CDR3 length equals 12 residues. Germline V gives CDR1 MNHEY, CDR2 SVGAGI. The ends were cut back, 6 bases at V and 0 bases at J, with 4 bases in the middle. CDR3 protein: CASSPSTDTQYF. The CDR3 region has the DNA TGTGCCAGCAGCCCTAGCACAGATACGCAGTATTTT.

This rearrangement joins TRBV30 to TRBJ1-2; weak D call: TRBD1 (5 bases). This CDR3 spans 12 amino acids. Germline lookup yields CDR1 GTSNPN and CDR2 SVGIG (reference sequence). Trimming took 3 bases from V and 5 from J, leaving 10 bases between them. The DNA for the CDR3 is TGTGCCTGGAGCGGGGCGGGGTATGGCTACACCTTC. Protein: CAWSGAGYGYTF.

This CDR3 is CASSVGQGNSPLHF. CDR3 nucleotides: TGTGCCAGCAGCGTCGGACAGGGGAATTCACCCCTCCACTTT. The genes are TRBV7-9 and TRBJ1-6, with TRBD1 identical over 9 bases. CDR3 length: 14 residues. The junction had 3 bases not matched to a gene; V was cut back by 5 bases and J by 7 bases. CDR1 and CDR2 from the germline V gene are SEHNR and FQNEAQ (reference sequence).

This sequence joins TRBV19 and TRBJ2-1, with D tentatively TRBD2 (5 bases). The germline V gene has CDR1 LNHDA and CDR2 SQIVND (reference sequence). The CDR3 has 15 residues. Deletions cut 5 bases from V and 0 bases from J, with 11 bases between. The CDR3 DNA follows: TGTGCCAGTAGTTCTCTAGAGGGCTCCTACAATGAGCAGTTCTTC. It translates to CASSSLEGSYNEQFF.

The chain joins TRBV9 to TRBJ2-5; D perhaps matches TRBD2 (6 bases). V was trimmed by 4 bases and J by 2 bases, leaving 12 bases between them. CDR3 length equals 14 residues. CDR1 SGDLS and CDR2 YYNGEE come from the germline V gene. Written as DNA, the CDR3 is TGTGCCAGCAGCTCAAGACTAGGGCAAGAGACCCAGTACTTC. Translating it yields CASSSRLGQETQYF.

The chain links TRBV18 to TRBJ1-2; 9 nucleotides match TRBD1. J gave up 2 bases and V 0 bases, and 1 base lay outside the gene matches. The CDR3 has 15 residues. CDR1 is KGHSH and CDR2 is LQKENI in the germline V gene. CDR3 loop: CASSPPGQGNYGYTF. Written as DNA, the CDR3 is TGTGCCAGCTCACCACCGGGACAGGGAAACTATGGCTACACCTTC.